These 2 T cell receptor beta chains originate from one sample sequenced in a study of shared clonotypes between healthy human individuals. Clones were read by immunoSEQ multiplex PCR, and TCRdb kept only the in-frame ones, dropping some. The table has roughly 2,500,000 clones, approximately 93% seen once. The sample comprised naive CD4+ T cells from PBMCs. Subset defined: CD45RA+ positively selected. These receptors came from a man between 18 and 35 years old in good health. Some clones in this sample may be carry-over from other donors' samples.

This clone has only one observation. V gene TRBV5-1 combines with J gene TRBJ2-5; 8 bases agree with TRBD1. Germline-derived CDR1 and CDR2 are SGHRS and YFSETQ. The CDR3 runs to 13 residues. After removal of 3 bases from V and 5 bases from J, the junction contained 3 bases not matched to a gene. CDR3 sequence (DNA): TGCGCCAGCAGCTCGGGACAGGTGGAGACCCAGTACTTC. Residues: CASSSGQVETQYF.

The rearrangement links TRBV19 to TRBJ2-7; 12 bases are a match to TRBD2. Germline lookup yields CDR1 LNHDA and CDR2 SQIVND (reference sequence). V trimming: 9 bases; J trimming: 9 bases; junction bases outside the gene matches: 18. The CDR3 runs 16 residues. The CDR3 spells CARTGLAGLSPQGQYF. CDR3 DNA: TGTGCCAGAACCGGACTAGCGGGGCTCTCTCCCCAAGGGCAGTACTTC.